The rows below give T cell receptor beta chains drawn from one sample of a study of CD8 T cells in ankylosing spondylitis. TCRdb recomputed calls from the 5' RACE reads with MiXCR, one row per CDR3 protein. The data hold around 180,000 distinct CDR3 sequences, with 18% observed a single time. The sequenced material came from blood, either unsorted or a sorted T cell fraction (not recorded which). The receptors shown here come from a male donor under 30 with ankylosing spondylitis or in good health (not recorded which). Each CDR3 is given with its conserved first and last residue. D genes are given only for firm matches. Clone size, where shown, is once, few, many, or a class for clones that have expanded.

D gene	V gene	J gene	clone size	CDR3 protein	CDR3 DNA
-	TRBV7-8	TRBJ2-7	-	CASSSPRASSYEQYF	TGTGCCAGCAGCTCCCCTAGGGCCTCCTCCTACGAGCAGTACTTC
TRBD1	TRBV12-5	TRBJ2-3	many	CASGLAGTGAYTDTQYF	TGTGCTAGTGGTTTGGCCGGGACAGGGGCTTACACAGATACGCAGTATTTT
-	TRBV6-5	TRBJ2-1	many	CASSYSGLVTYNEQFF	TGTGCCAGCAGTTACTCGGGTCTAGTTACCTACAATGAGCAGTTCTTC
-	TRBV13	TRBJ2-1	-	CASSSRQEQFF	TGTGCCAGCAGCTCAAGACAGGAGCAGTTCTTC
-	TRBV7-2	TRBJ2-2	many	CASSFRARGELFF	TGTGCCAGCAGTTTCCGGGCCCGGGGGGAGCTGTTTTTT
-	TRBV7-2	TRBJ2-2	-	CASTILNGELFF	TGTGCCAGCACCATCTTAAACGGGGAGCTGTTTTTT
-	TRBV27	TRBJ1-2	-	CASRPQGYGGYTF	TGTGCCAGCAGACCTCAGGGCTACGGTGGCTACACCTTC
-	TRBV6-1	TRBJ2-3	-	CASSDGGQSTDTQYF	TGTGCCAGCAGTGATGGTGGACAGAGCACAGATACGCAGTATTTT
TRBD1	TRBV27	TRBJ1-6	-	CASRGQVSPLHF	TGTGCCAGCAGGGGACAGGTATCACCCCTCCACTTT
TRBD2	TRBV12-3/TRBV12-4	TRBJ2-5	many	CASSPPDSGSETQYF	TGTGCCAGCAGTCCCCCTGATAGCGGGAGCGAGACCCAGTACTTC
-	TRBV29-1	TRBJ2-7	-	CSVGVKNYEQYF	TGCAGCGTTGGGGTGAAGAACTACGAGCAGTACTTC
TRBD1	TRBV12-3/TRBV12-4	TRBJ2-1	-	CASSSYRGQDEQFF	TGTGCCAGCAGTTCCTACAGGGGGCAGGATGAGCAGTTCTTC
-	TRBV12-3/TRBV12-4	TRBJ1-5	many	CASSFEGSNQPQHF	TGTGCCAGCAGTTTTGAGGGGAGCAATCAGCCCCAGCATTTT
-	TRBV7-9	TRBJ2-1	many	CASSADYNEQFF	TGTGCCAGCAGCGCGGACTACAATGAGCAGTTCTTC
TRBD2	TRBV5-1	TRBJ2-1	many	CASSRTSGYNEQFF	TGCGCCAGCAGCAGGACTAGCGGCTACAATGAGCAGTTCTTC
-	TRBV6-1	TRBJ2-3	-	CASSEIMLVSGTQYF	TGTGCTAGCAGTGAAATCATGTTGGTGAGCGGAACGCAGTATTTT
-	TRBV10-3	TRBJ2-3	many	CAISESETNTQYF	TGTGCCATCAGTGAGAGTGAAACAAATACGCAGTATTTT
TRBD2	TRBV20-1	TRBJ2-3	-	CSAPGLAGGPDTQYF	TGCAGTGCCCCGGGACTAGCGGGAGGCCCAGATACGCAGTATTTT
-	TRBV6-5	TRBJ2-6	many	CASMSGANVLTF	TGTGCCAGCATGAGTGGGGCCAACGTCCTGACTTTC
TRBD2	TRBV5-6	TRBJ2-1	-	CASSSSYNSLGTSPNEQFF	TGTGCCAGCAGCTCTTCTTACAATTCCCTAGGGACTAGCCCCAATGAGCAGTTCTTC
-	TRBV15	TRBJ1-5	many	CATSRDNQPQHF	TGTGCCACCAGCAGAGATAATCAGCCCCAGCATTTT
-	TRBV6-5	TRBJ1-6	few	CASSSGRTRGVSPLHF	TGTGCCAGCAGTTCCGGACGAACCCGAGGGGTATCACCCCTCCACTTT
-	TRBV29-1	TRBJ1-1	-	CSVSNPTEAFF	TGCAGCGTTTCCAACCCCACTGAAGCTTTCTTT
-	TRBV7-9	TRBJ1-1	many	CASSPLGGVNTEAFF	TGTGCCAGCAGCCCCCTGGGGGGAGTGAACACTGAAGCTTTCTTT
-	TRBV7-9	TRBJ2-5	many	CASSFILETQYF	TGTGCCAGCAGCTTCATTTTAGAGACCCAGTACTTC
-	TRBV30	TRBJ2-1	-	CAWSEGAEQFF	TGTGCCTGGAGTGAAGGTGCGGAGCAGTTCTTC
-	TRBV3-1	TRBJ1-5	many	CASSQRPGEGNQPQHF	TGTGCCAGCAGCCAAAGGCCAGGGGAGGGCAATCAGCCCCAGCATTTT
-	TRBV4-3	TRBJ2-3	many	CASSQGTARWGSTDTQYF	TGCGCCAGCAGCCAAGGGACCGCGAGGTGGGGGAGCACAGATACGCAGTATTTT
-	TRBV12-3/TRBV12-4	TRBJ2-2	many	CASSLAPGELFF	TGTGCCAGCAGTTTGGCCCCCGGGGAGCTGTTTTTT
-	TRBV20-1	TRBJ2-3	many	CSASTGSSTDTQYF	TGCAGTGCGAGTACAGGGTCCAGCACAGATACGCAGTATTTT
TRBD1	TRBV7-6	TRBJ2-2	-	CASSLGQGALSTGELFF	TGTGCCAGCAGCTTAGGACAGGGGGCCTTAAGCACCGGGGAGCTGTTTTTT
-	TRBV4-3	TRBJ2-7	-	CSETGAYEQYF	TGCTCTGAAACAGGAGCCTACGAGCAGTACTTC
TRBD2	TRBV4-1	TRBJ2-1	many	CASSQGLAGGFDNEQFF	TGCGCCAGCAGCCAAGGACTAGCGGGAGGTTTCGACAATGAGCAGTTCTTC